This is a list of T cell receptor beta chains from one sample in a study of CD8+ T cells in alopecia areata. Assay used: immunoSEQ multiplex PCR; TCRdb lists only in-frame clones, some missing. The profile shows about 190,000 clones, under 70% of them singletons. This sample comprised CD4+ T cells sorted from blood, obtained at week 4, from a patient treated with tofacitinib. The source of these receptors is a human donor with alopecia areata. The CDR3 runs from the conserved cysteine through the conserved F or W. A D gene is named only where the DNA matches it firmly. Not all rows give a size; the values are once, few, many and, for expanded clones, a class.

clone size	CDR3 length	V gene	D gene	J gene	CDR3 protein	CDR3 DNA
.	20	TRBV29-1	.	TRBJ2-1	CSVLTSGSLGTFSSYNEQFF	TGCAGCGTTCTAACTTCCGGGTCTTTGGGGACTTTCAGCTCCTACAATGAGCAGTTCTTC
.	16	TRBV15	.	TRBJ1-4	CATSRGIGQGRQKLFF	TGTGCCACCAGCAGAGGAATTGGGCAGGGTAGGCAAAAACTGTTTTTT
.	16	TRBV9	TRBD2	TRBJ2-3	CASSVGLAGATRTQYF	TGTGCCAGCAGCGTAGGACTAGCGGGGGCAACGCGCACGCAGTATTTT
.	13	TRBV29-1	.	TRBJ1-6	CSVPEGASGPLHF	TGCAGCGTACCTGAAGGGGCTAGTGGACCCCTCCACTTT
.	13	TRBV2	.	TRBJ1-6	CASMASPNSPLHF	TGTGCCAGCATGGCAAGTCCTAATTCACCCCTCCACTTT
.	15	TRBV2	TRBD1	TRBJ1-6	CASRLDRADNSPLHF	TGTGCCAGCAGATTGGACAGGGCGGATAATTCACCCCTCCACTTT
few	15	TRBV15	TRBD2	TRBJ2-1	CATSRDPGGPYEQFF	TGTGCCACCAGCAGAGACCCGGGGGGGCCGTATGAGCAGTTCTTC
.	14	TRBV7-9	TRBD2	TRBJ2-3	CASSPSGVSDTQYF	TGTGCCAGCAGTCCTAGCGGGGTTTCAGATACGCAGTATTTT
.	13	TRBV30	.	TRBJ1-2	CAWSVGRHYGYTF	TGTGCCTGGAGTGTCGGGCGTCACTATGGCTACACCTTC
.	14	TRBV2	.	TRBJ1-4	CALGTLATNEKLFF	TGTGCCCTGGGAACGCTTGCAACTAATGAAAAACTGTTTTTT
.	14	TRBV11-2	TRBD1	TRBJ1-4	CASSRGGGLEKLFF	TGTGCCAGCAGCCGCGGAGGGGGCCTCGAAAAACTGTTTTTT
once	16	TRBV5-1	TRBD1	TRBJ2-7	CASSLALGQQTHEQYF	TGCGCCAGCAGCTTGGCATTGGGACAGCAAACCCACGAGCAGTACTTC
.	16	TRBV6-5	.	TRBJ1-3	CASSFSGDPSGNTIYF	TGTGCCAGCAGTTTCTCCGGGGACCCTTCTGGAAACACCATATATTTT
.	13	TRBV11-2	.	TRBJ2-5	CASKKQGQETQYF	TGTGCCAGCAAAAAGCAGGGTCAGGAGACCCAGTACTTC
.	13	TRBV18	TRBD1	TRBJ2-1	CASSPGQDNEQFF	TGTGCCAGCTCACCGGGACAGGACAATGAGCAGTTCTTC
.	11	TRBV27	.	TRBJ1-1	CASRMNTEAFF	TGTGCCAGCAGGATGAACACTGAAGCTTTCTTT
.	15	TRBV4-2	.	TRBJ2-6	CASSHVFSGANVLTF	TGTGCCAGCAGCCACGTCTTCTCTGGGGCCAACGTCCTGACTTTC
.	13	TRBV29-1	.	TRBJ1-1	CSGKGTGNSEAFF	TGCAGCGGAAAGGGAACAGGTAATTCTGAAGCTTTCTTT
.	15	TRBV5-6	.	TRBJ1-2	CASVTLGRVKSGYTF	TGTGCCAGCGTCACTTTGGGGCGTGTTAAAAGTGGCTACACCTTC
.	17	TRBV12-5	TRBD2	TRBJ2-2	CASGLVLVAGLTGELFF	TGTGCTAGTGGTTTGGTACTAGTAGCGGGGCTGACCGGGGAGCTGTTTTTT
few	12	TRBV9	TRBD2	TRBJ2-7	CASSAGGYEQYF	TGTGCCAGCAGCGCGGGGGGGTACGAGCAGTACTTC
.	16	TRBV5-1	.	TRBJ1-5	CASSGAGQGSNQPQHF	TGCGCCAGCAGCGGGGCGGGCCAGGGGAGCAATCAGCCCCAGCATTTT
.	15	TRBV5-1	.	TRBJ2-2	CASSLAPGGTGELFF	TGCGCCAGCAGCTTGGCCCCTGGCGGGACCGGGGAGCTGTTTTTT
.	12	TRBV7-9	.	TRBJ2-5	CASSLIRETQYF	TGTGCCAGCAGCTTAATAAGAGAGACCCAGTACTTC
few	13	TRBV29-1	TRBD1	TRBJ2-3	CSVQGAGVDTQYF	TGCAGCGTACAGGGGGCAGGGGTAGATACGCAGTATTTT
.	13	TRBV6-1	.	TRBJ1-2	CASRIGGSNGYTF	TGTGCCAGCCGGATAGGGGGGTCGAATGGCTACACCTTC
.	14	TRBV2	.	TRBJ2-2	CASKGGLNTGELFF	TGTGCCAGCAAGGGCGGACTGAACACCGGGGAGCTGTTTTTT
.	15	TRBV10-2	TRBD1	TRBJ1-2	CASSLSADRAYGYTF	TGCGCCAGCAGTCTAAGCGCCGACAGGGCCTATGGCTACACCTTC
.	13	TRBV7-7	.	TRBJ2-2	CASSLSLRRELFF	TGTGCTAGCAGCTTGTCGTTGCGGAGGGAGCTGTTTTTT
.	14	TRBV6-5	TRBD1	TRBJ1-2	CASSAGQGAGGYTF	TGTGCCAGCAGTGCCGGACAGGGGGCGGGTGGCTACACCTTC
.	16	TRBV9	TRBD2	TRBJ2-7	CASSPRGGGSSYEQYF	TGTGCCAGCAGCCCCAGGGGCGGGGGGAGCTCCTACGAGCAGTACTTC
.	15	TRBV5-1	.	TRBJ2-2	CASSLAGGKTGELFF	TGCGCCAGCAGCTTGGCCGGCGGGAAAACCGGGGAGCTGTTTTTT
.	13	TRBV5-6	.	TRBJ2-7	CASSRGWGYEQYF	TGTGCCAGCAGCCGGGGGTGGGGTTACGAGCAGTACTTC
few	15	TRBV7-2	.	TRBJ1-5	CASSLSGLVDQPQHF	TGTGCCAGCAGCTTATCGGGGTTGGTCGATCAGCCCCAGCATTTT
.	16	TRBV5-6	.	TRBJ2-1	CASSLDRTSSYNEQFF	TGTGCCAGCAGCTTGGACCGGACGAGCTCCTACAATGAGCAGTTCTTC
.	13	TRBV29-1	TRBD1	TRBJ1-2	CSARQGSPYGYTF	TGCAGCGCCCGACAGGGGTCTCCCTATGGCTACACCTTC
.	13	TRBV5-6	.	TRBJ1-6	CASSTERGSPLHF	TGTGCCAGCAGCACAGAGCGGGGTTCACCCCTCCACTTT
few	13	TRBV29-1	TRBD2	TRBJ2-5	CSVTAGFQETQYF	TGCAGCGTTACAGCGGGATTCCAAGAGACCCAGTACTTC
.	16	TRBV23-1	.	TRBJ2-4	CASSHGIGGPQNIQYF	TGCGCCAGCTCACACGGGATTGGGGGACCACAAAACATTCAGTACTTC
.	15	TRBV7-2	.	TRBJ2-7	CASSLGGQVGGEQYF	TGTGCCAGCAGCTTAGGGGGCCAGGTGGGCGGGGAGCAGTACTTC
.	15	TRBV30	.	TRBJ2-3	CACARGPHRPDTQYF	TGTGCCTGTGCAAGGGGACCCCACCGGCCCGATACGCAGTATTTT
few	12	TRBV29-1	TRBD1	TRBJ2-7	CSVGGQGTEQYF	TGCAGCGTCGGAGGACAGGGGACTGAGCAGTACTTC
few	16	TRBV6-5	.	TRBJ1-3	CASSYSYAVAGNTIYF	TGTGCCAGCAGTTACTCGTATGCTGTCGCTGGAAACACCATATATTTT
.	14	TRBV27	.	TRBJ1-2	CASSLRTDNYGYTF	TGTGCCAGCAGTTTAAGGACAGACAACTATGGCTACACCTTC
.	12	TRBV27	TRBD1	TRBJ1-6	CASRYRGTPLHF	TGTGCCAGCAGATACAGGGGTACACCCCTCCACTTT
many	13	TRBV10-3	.	TRBJ2-5	CASSFRREETQYF	TGTGCCAGCAGTTTCAGGAGAGAAGAGACCCAGTACTTC
.	14	TRBV10-3	.	TRBJ1-5	CAISRTGAGQPQHF	TGTGCCATCAGTCGTACGGGGGCCGGTCAGCCCCAGCATTTT
.	12	TRBV19	.	TRBJ2-6	CASSTGANVLTF	TGTGCCAGTAGTACCGGGGCCAACGTCCTGACTTTC
once	16	TRBV7-9	.	TRBJ1-5	CASSAPGDGGNQPQHF	TGTGCCAGCAGCGCCCCCGGTGACGGGGGCAATCAGCCCCAGCATTTT
few	11	TRBV10-3	.	TRBJ2-5	CAIRVGETQYF	TGTGCCATCAGGGTAGGGGAGACCCAGTACTTC
.	14	TRBV2	.	TRBJ2-2	CASSGGTNTGELFF	TGTGCCAGCAGTGGCGGCACAAACACCGGGGAGCTGTTTTTT
few	18	TRBV27	.	TRBJ2-7	CASSSSKKAGVSGAEQYF	TGTGCCAGCAGTTCTTCCAAAAAGGCGGGGGTGTCGGGGGCCGAGCAGTACTTC
.	14	TRBV7-9	.	TRBJ1-2	CASSLGNSPYGYTF	TGTGCCAGCAGCTTAGGCAACAGCCCGTATGGCTACACCTTC
.	15	TRBV23-1	.	TRBJ1-2	CASSQSAQGTYGYTF	TGCGCCAGCAGTCAATCCGCGCAGGGAACCTATGGCTACACCTTC
few	15	TRBV4-2	TRBD2	TRBJ2-3	CASSQEGGSGHTQYF	TGTGCCAGCAGCCAAGAGGGAGGTAGCGGGCATACGCAGTATTTT